The T cell receptor (beta chain) under discussion was sequenced for a study of blood T cell repertoires in COVID-19. Study context: There were acute and convalescent COVID-19 samples, and they came from the United States, Italy and Spain.

The ends lost 6 bases at V and 0 bases at J; junction bases unmatched: 6. This CDR3 has 15 residues. Germline loops: CDR1 MGHDK, CDR2 SYGVNS. Study processing details: From reference gene primer amplification, estimates of nucleated cell counts were derived. Clones were sequenced by immunoSEQ multiplex PCR, and TCRdb holds only the in-frame ones, with some missing. V, J and clone size are taken as reported in that table, and D and trimming were inferred from the DNA itself. The repertoire holds 99,000 or so clones, 85% to 90% seen once, with around 2% in the top ten. Followed over time, Seattle patients had been enrolled while infection was active.

The sequencing input was peripheral blood. This sequence originates from a man aged 50 to 60 with COVID-19, enrolled during active disease. The V and J genes are TRBV25-1 and TRBJ1-1; 8 bases fit TRBD1. DNA for the CDR3: TGTGCCAGCAGGATGACAGGGGCGATGAACACTGAAGCTTTCTTT. Encoded protein: CASRMTGAMNTEAFF.